Listed below are T cell receptor beta chains from one sample, sequenced in a study of T cell responses to AZD1222 COVID-19 vaccine. Assay: immunoSEQ multiplex PCR; the TCRdb copy retains only in-frame clones and omits some. This sample has 160,000 or so clones, with about 85% found just once. Material: peripheral blood, obtained after recovery from COVID-19. These TCRs come from an adult who had recovered from COVID-19. The CDR3 runs from the conserved cysteine through the conserved F or W. A D gene is named only where the DNA matches it firmly.

J,V,D,CDR3,DNA
TRBJ2-7,TRBV7-8,NA,CASSGAAPVADEQYF,TGTGCCAGCAGCGGGGCGGCACCCGTCGCTGACGAGCAGTACTTC
TRBJ1-5,TRBV4-3,TRBD1,CASSQGTGPQPQHF,TGCGCCAGCAGCCAAGGGACAGGGCCTCAACCCCAGCATTTT
TRBJ1-2,TRBV7-2,TRBD1,CASSLARTGGAIGYTF,TGTGCCAGCAGCTTAGCCCGGACAGGGGGCGCGATTGGCTACACCTTC
TRBJ2-7,TRBV7-9,NA,CASSAQGTTLREQYF,TGTGCCAGCAGCGCTCAGGGGACTACTCTACGAGAGCAGTACTTC
TRBJ2-4,TRBV7-9,TRBD2,CASSPTSGAALAKNIQYF,TGTGCCAGCAGCCCAACTAGCGGGGCCGCCCTAGCCAAAAACATTCAGTACTTC
TRBJ2-5,TRBV7-9,TRBD2,CASSLLLAGVKTQYF,TGTGCCAGCAGCCTTCTTCTAGCGGGAGTGAAGACCCAGTACTTC
TRBJ1-1,TRBV21-1,NA,CASRARGSTEAFF,TGTGCCAGCAGAGCTCGGGGTTCCACTGAAGCTTTCTTT
TRBJ1-3,TRBV5-1,TRBD1,CASRGTGGGNTIYF,TGCGCCAGCAGGGGAACAGGGGGAGGAAACACCATATATTTT
TRBJ2-7,TRBV20-1,NA,CSARYYEQYF,TGCAGTGCTAGGTACTACGAGCAGTACTTC
TRBJ2-1,TRBV28,TRBD2,CASSLFREGYNEQFF,TGTGCCAGCAGTTTGTTTCGGGAGGGGTACAATGAGCAGTTCTTC
TRBJ1-1,TRBV7-2,NA,CASSLELAGNTEAFF,TGTGCCAGCAGCTTAGAGTTGGCGGGGAACACTGAAGCTTTCTTT